The 18 T cell receptor beta chains below come from one sample, sequenced in a study of CD8 T cells in Susac syndrome. With random hexamers, reverse transcription was performed on about 0.5 to 1 ug of RNA. TCRdb re-derived calls from the immunoSEQ multiplex PCR reads in MiXCR, one entry per CDR3 protein. The sample includes under 95,000 distinct CDR3 sequences, around 93% of them seen just once. Material for sequencing was CD8+ T cells from PBMCs. All receptors derive from a human donor with Susac syndrome.

This clonotype has only a few counts. The chain is built from TRBV6-4 and TRBJ2-3, with a possible D match to TRBD1 (6 bases). Germline V CDR1 and CDR2: MRHNA, SNTAGT. Trimming pared 4 bases from V and 2 bases from J, leaving 13 bases between. This CDR3 contains 15 residues. The CDR3, as DNA: TGTGCCAGCAGTGCCTCAGGGGACACCACAGATACGCAGTATTTT. It encodes CASSASGDTTDTQYF.

The chain joins TRBV9 to TRBJ1-1; 8 bases agree with TRBD1. Germline values: CDR1 SGDLS, CDR2 YYNGEE. There are 13 residues in the CDR3. The V segment lost 0 bases and the J segment 5 bases; nucleotides outside the gene matches: 0. CDR3 region: CASSVGTGTEAFF. CDR3 DNA sequence: TGTGCCAGCAGCGTAGGGACAGGGACTGAAGCTTTCTTT.

V gene TRBV7-9 combines with J gene TRBJ2-7; 8 bases agree with TRBD2. The CDR3 runs to 14 residues. V lost 5 bases to trimming and J lost 2 bases; unmatched junction nucleotides: 5. Germline V gene data show CDR1 as SEHNR and CDR2 as FQNEAQ (reference sequence). DNA for the CDR3: TGTGCCAGCAGCCAAGCGGGGGACCCCTACGAGCAGTACTTC. The encoded protein is CASSQAGDPYEQYF.

The genes are TRBV5-4 and TRBJ2-3, with D perhaps matching TRBD2 (6 bases). The CDR3 loop spans 16 amino acids. The germline CDR1 and CDR2 sequences are SGHNT and YYREEE (reference sequence). The V end was cut by 0 bases, the J end by 3 bases, with 14 bases between. CDR3 sequence: CASSLASISGTDTQYF. CDR3 DNA sequence: TGTGCCAGCAGCTTGGCAAGTATTAGCGGAACAGATACGCAGTATTTT.

The CDR3: CASSMDPTYEQYF. CDR3 sequence (DNA): TGTGCCAGTAGTATGGACCCTACCTACGAGCAGTACTTC. This chain joins TRBV19 and TRBJ2-7; D is uncertain. V was pared by 3 bases and J by 2 bases, with 8 bases between. CDR3 length equals 13 residues. Germline V lookup: CDR1 LNHDA, CDR2 SQIVND (reference sequence).

The V and J genes are TRBV16 and TRBJ2-7; no firm D call. V lost 0 bases and J 0 bases, leaving 9 bases between the germline ends. The CDR3 covers 15 residues. Germline V gene sequence: CDR1 KGHSY, CDR2 FQNENV. This CDR3 is CASSQSSSSSYEQYF. The CDR3 coding sequence is TGTGCCAGCAGCCAATCGTCTTCCAGCTCCTACGAGCAGTACTTC.

The V call is TRBV14, the J call TRBJ2-2, with D unresolved. The V end was cut by 0 bases, the J end by 5 bases, with 10 bases between. The CDR3 is 15 amino acids. Germline assignment: CDR1 SGHDN and CDR2 FVKESK. Here the CDR3 reads CASSQEPETTGELFF. CDR3 DNA: TGTGCCAGCAGCCAAGAGCCAGAGACGACCGGGGAGCTGTTTTTT.

The chain uses TRBV29-1 and TRBJ1-1, with D maybe TRBD1 (6 bases). Germline CDR1 SQVTM, CDR2 ANQGSEA. This CDR3 region has 15 residues. V dropped 6 bases and J dropped 6 bases, with 23 bases sitting between them. This CDR3 reads CSVPTMGGRSAEAFF. The CDR3 DNA follows: TGCAGCGTCCCTACCATGGGGGGGCGGTCCGCTGAAGCTTTCTTT.

This clonotype has a single count. The chain joins TRBV28 to TRBJ2-1, with 12 bases that match TRBD2. The CDR3 consists of 16 residues. Per the germline V gene, CDR1 is MDHEN and CDR2 is SYDVKM. The V segment lost 8 bases and the J segment 5 bases; nucleotides outside the gene matches: 10. The CDR3 loop reads CASEGRRLAGDNEQFF. The CDR3 DNA follows: TGTGCCAGCGAAGGCCGGAGACTAGCGGGAGACAATGAGCAGTTCTTC.

The chain is built from TRBV29-1 and TRBJ1-2; 8 positions agree with TRBD1. The germline gives CDR1 SQVTM, CDR2 ANQGSEA. The V segment lost 3 bases and the J segment 1 base; nucleotides outside the gene matches: 7. This CDR3 spans 15 amino acids. CDR3 coding DNA: TGCAGCGTTGATCTACCGGGACAGGTTAACTATGGCTACACCTTC. As protein: CSVDLPGQVNYGYTF.

The rearrangement uses TRBV15 and TRBJ2-7; D call uncertain. In germline, CDR1 is LNHNV, CDR2 YYDKDF (reference sequence). Trimming stripped 0 bases from V and 2 bases from J, with 11 bases between. The CDR3 consists of 15 residues. The CDR3 nucleotides are TGTGCCACCAGCAGAGATGCGATGGGAACCTACGAGCAGTACTTC. It specifies CATSRDAMGTYEQYF.

This clonotype has only one observation. V usage is TRBV27 and J usage is TRBJ2-1; TRBD2 matches 9 bases. Per germline, CDR1 MNHEY and CDR2 SMNVEV (reference sequence). This CDR3 is 16 amino acids long. V lost 2 bases, J lost 2 bases, and 4 bases stayed unmatched. In DNA, the CDR3 is TGTGCCAGCAGTTTAATGTCTAGCGGGACCTACAATGAGCAGTTCTTC. This codes for CASSLMSSGTYNEQFF.

This chain links TRBV20-1 with TRBJ2-7; the D is unclear. V dropped 4 bases and J dropped 2 bases, with 15 bases sitting between them. The germline CDR1 and CDR2 sequences are DFQATT and SNEGSKA (reference sequence). This CDR3 comprises 14 residues. CDR3 in amino acids: CSAKSLVGPYEQYF. Here the CDR3 DNA reads TGCAGTGCTAAATCGCTGGTGGGCCCCTACGAGCAGTACTTC.

V and J are TRBV4-1 and TRBJ2-1; D might be TRBD1 or TRBD2, each matching 6 bases. Germline loops: CDR1 MGHRA, CDR2 YSYEKL. V lost 4 bases, J lost 1 base, and 8 bases lay in between. The CDR3 is 14 amino acids. The CDR3 DNA follows: TGCGCCAGCAGCCGAGGGGGGTCCTACAATGAGCAGTTCTTC. Its protein product is CASSRGGSYNEQFF.

The chain combines TRBV27 with TRBJ2-7, with D tentatively TRBD1 or TRBD2 (5 bases each). V lost 6 bases to trimming and J lost 3 bases, with 21 bases between them. CDR3 size: 16 residues. The V gene's germline CDR1 is MNHEY and CDR2 SMNVEV (reference sequence). CDR3: CASRPRDGTPSYEQYF. The DNA of the CDR3 is TGTGCCAGCAGGCCTCGGGACGGCACGCCGAGCTACGAGCAGTACTTC.

The chain links TRBV30 to TRBJ2-1, with 9 bases lining up with TRBD2. The germline V gene encodes CDR1 GTSNPN and CDR2 SVGIG (reference sequence). This CDR3 is 14 amino acids long. Trimming took 0 bases from V and 4 from J; bases not matched to a gene: 1. Here the CDR3 reads CAWSVLAGYNEQFF. The CDR3 DNA follows: TGTGCCTGGAGTGTACTAGCGGGTTACAATGAGCAGTTCTTC.

This clonotype occurred a few times. The chain employs TRBV30 and TRBJ2-2, with no clear D. CDR3 size: 12 residues. V was clipped by 0 bases and J by 11 bases, with 10 bases between them. Germline values: CDR1 GTSNPN, CDR2 SVGIG (reference sequence). The CDR3 here is CAWSVSTRELFF. CDR3 sequence (DNA): TGTGCCTGGAGTGTATCGACTCGCGAGCTGTTTTTT.

This sequence joins TRBV20-1 and TRBJ2-7; 10 bases align to TRBD2. CDR3 length equals 18 residues. CDR1 is DFQATT, CDR2 SNEGSKA, per germline (reference sequence). Losses at the gene ends were 0 bases for V and 2 bases for J; bases not matched to a gene: 13. The CDR3 DNA follows: TGCAGTGCTAGAGATCTGGGACAGCCTAGCGGGAGTACCTACGAGCAGTACTTC. Translation: CSARDLGQPSGSTYEQYF.